The source of this T cell receptor beta chain is a study of metastatic and nonmetastatic thyroid tumors. Turning to the study itself: Thyroid patients, malignant and benign, had repertoires compared across blood and tumor or nodule tissue.

Via MiXCR, TCRdb re-called the PCR reads. The sample shows about 25,000 clones, about 13% of them seen only once. Findings and limits, study-wide: TCR beta diversity was reportedly significantly higher in malignant thyroid tumors than benign nodules, in blood and tumor.

Patients underwent thyroid surgery, and none had received any treatment before it. This clone occurred many times. The antigen is undetermined. What was sequenced was blood. The source is a female donor with papillary thyroid cancer or a benign thyroid nodule (not recorded which). Some clones in this sample may be carry-over from other donors' samples.

CDR3 DNA sequence: TGCGCCAGCAGCTTGGATGGACAGGGGTTGTGGGAGCAGTACTTC. Translation gives CASSLDGQGLWEQYF. V gene TRBV5-1 combines with J gene TRBJ2-7, with 9 bases aligning to TRBD1. Germline V gene lookup returns CDR1 SGHRS and CDR2 YFSETQ. The CDR3 runs 15 residues. J was trimmed by 7 bases and V by 0 bases; bases with no gene match: 8.